This T cell receptor (beta chain) is from a study of shared clonotypes between healthy human individuals. Genomic DNA belonging to each subset was distributed in equal measure over several immunoSEQ plates. Assay: immunoSEQ multiplex PCR; the TCRdb copy retains only in-frame clones and omits some. The repertoire has 1,100,000 or so clones, 75% to 80% of them found once; the top ten carry 0.5% to 0.6%. Concerning this clone itself: The antigen is unknown.

Whole-study results and caveats: Among non-shared clonotypes, generation probabilities were lower than among those shared by all four donors.

After removal of 3 bases from V and 4 bases from J, the junction contained 3 bases not matched to a gene. This CDR3 contains 14 residues. Germline-derived CDR1 and CDR2 are LNHDA and SQIVND (reference sequence). Material: memory CD4+ T cells from PBMCs. Subset here: CD45RA-negative fraction. The sequence derives from a man aged 18-30 years in good health. Some clones in this sample may be carry-over from other donors' samples. The chain employs TRBV19 and TRBJ2-7, with 10 nucleotides matching TRBD2. CDR3 coding DNA: TGTGCCAGTAGTATGGCTAGCGGGAGATACGAGCAGTACTTC. Translated, it gives CASSMASGRYEQYF. Full variable domain (rest looked up from reference TRBV19 and TRBJ2-7): DGGITQSPKYLFRKEGQNVTLSCEQNLNHDAMYWYRQDPGQGLRLIYYSQIVNDFQKGDIAEGYSVSREKKESFPLTVTSAQKNPTAFYLCASSMASGRYEQYFGPGTRLTVT.